Listed below are T cell receptor beta chains from one sample, sequenced in a study of vaccination effects on CD4 cells after COVID-19. These receptors are not linked to any known antigen. Repertoires were generated with immunoSEQ multiplex PCR, while TCRdb's copy carries only in-frame clones and drops some. The table includes about 54,000 clones, roughly 80% detected once. Sequenced material: CD4+ T cells from PBMCs cultured with HCoV-229E spike peptides, taken before COVID-19 vaccination. The receptors here all came from a human donor who received a COVID-19 vaccine. Both conserved end residues are part of each CDR3. Fields, in order: J gene, D gene, V gene, clone size, CDR3 DNA, CDR3 protein. D genes are given only for firm matches. Some rows mark clone size as missing; the rest say once, few, many or name a class of expanded clone.

>TRBJ1-6|TRBD1|TRBV2|NA
TGTGCCAGCGTACGACAGGGCACCTATAATTCACCCCTCCACTTT
CASVRQGTYNSPLHF
>TRBJ1-5|NA|TRBV6-2/TRBV6-3|NA
TGTGCCAGCAGTTACTGGGGGGGCGGATTGTTTGACCGGAATCAGCCCCAGCATTTT
CASSYWGGGLFDRNQPQHF
>TRBJ2-1|TRBD1|TRBV19|NA
TGTGCCAGTAGTCCGGGACAGGGGACCGGTGAGCAGTTCTTC
CASSPGQGTGEQFF
>TRBJ2-1|TRBD2|TRBV7-3|NA
TGTGCCAGCAGCTCTCCGGGACTAGCGGGGATGGATGAGCAGTTCTTC
CASSSPGLAGMDEQFF
>TRBJ2-1|NA|TRBV25-1|NA
TGTGCCAGCAGTGGCTACAATGAGCAGTTCTTC
CASSGYNEQFF
>TRBJ2-2|TRBD1|TRBV28|NA
TGTGCCAGCAGTTACCGGACAGGTTCGAACACCGGGGAGCTGTTTTTT
CASSYRTGSNTGELFF
>TRBJ1-1|NA|TRBV28|NA
TGTGCCAGCATTAACGGGAACACTGAAGCTTTCTTT
CASINGNTEAFF
>TRBJ1-2|NA|TRBV20-1|NA
TGCAGTGCACCCCTTAACTATGGCTACACCTTC
CSAPLNYGYTF
>TRBJ1-6|NA|TRBV3-1/TRBV3-2|few
TGTGCCAGCAGCCAACAGGTTTCACCCCTCCACTTT
CASSQQVSPLHF
>TRBJ2-2|NA|TRBV29-1|NA
TGCAGCGTTGTCCGAACTAACACCGGGGAGCTGTTTTTT
CSVVRTNTGELFF
>TRBJ1-2|NA|TRBV19|few
TGTGCCAGTAGTATCGGTCAAATTAACTATGGCTACACCTTC
CASSIGQINYGYTF
>TRBJ2-4|TRBD2|TRBV7-9|NA
TGTGCCAGCAGCTACAGCGGGGGGGCCAGGAACATTCAGTACTTC
CASSYSGGARNIQYF
>TRBJ2-5|NA|TRBV12-3/TRBV12-4|NA
TGTGCCAGCAGTTTTCCACCAGCGGCCCAGTACTTC
CASSFPPAAQYF
>TRBJ2-5|NA|TRBV6-1|NA
TGTGCCAGCAGTGAATTGGGAGGGGGGCGCCAAGAGACCCAGTACTTC
CASSELGGGRQETQYF
>TRBJ2-2|NA|TRBV27|NA
TGTGCCAGCAGTTTAAATCCGGTTAACACCGGGGAGCTGTTTTTT
CASSLNPVNTGELFF
>TRBJ2-2|TRBD2|TRBV5-1|NA
TGCGCCAGCAGCTTGGGACCAGCGGGGGGTTCGAACACCGGGGAGCTGTTTTTT
CASSLGPAGGSNTGELFF
>TRBJ1-1|NA|TRBV7-3|NA
TGTGCCAGCAGCATGGACAGGAACACTGAAGCTTTCTTT
CASSMDRNTEAFF
>TRBJ2-5|NA|TRBV6-1|NA
TGTGCCAGCAGTGAAGTCCCGGCCCGGCGGGAGACCCAGTACTTC
CASSEVPARRETQYF
>TRBJ1-1|TRBD1|TRBV2|NA
TGTGCCAGTAAGGAGGGACAGGGAATTACTGAAGCTTTCTTT
CASKEGQGITEAFF
>TRBJ2-3|NA|TRBV5-4|NA
TGTGCCAGCAGCTTGGCTGACTACCCCCGCTCAGATACGCAGTATTTT
CASSLADYPRSDTQYF
>TRBJ1-4|NA|TRBV6-5|NA
TGTGCCAGCAGCTACTCTGTCTCTAATGAAAAACTGTTTTTT
CASSYSVSNEKLFF
>TRBJ1-5|NA|TRBV2|NA
TGTGCCAGCAGGAGGGATAGCAATCAGCCCCAGCATTTT
CASRRDSNQPQHF
>TRBJ1-2|NA|TRBV11-2|few
TGTGCCAGCAGCCCCAATACAGGGTATCGAGGCTACACCTTC
CASSPNTGYRGYTF
>TRBJ2-3|NA|TRBV7-2|NA
TGTGCCAGCAGCTTAGCGGGGGGGCGGGGAGATACGCAGTATTTT
CASSLAGGRGDTQYF
>TRBJ1-2|NA|TRBV4-1|once
TGCGCCAGCAGCCAAGGGGAGAATAACTATGGCTACACCTTC
CASSQGENNYGYTF
>TRBJ1-1|NA|TRBV7-2|once
TGTGCCAGCAGCCCACAGGGACAAACTAACACTGAAGCTTTCTTT
CASSPQGQTNTEAFF
>TRBJ1-5|NA|TRBV6-2/TRBV6-3|NA
TGTGCCAGCAGTTACACGGGGAACCAGCCCCAGCATTTT
CASSYTGNQPQHF
>TRBJ1-1|TRBD1|TRBV9|NA
TGTGCCAGCAGCGACCCGGACAGGGGTTACACTGAAGCTTTCTTT
CASSDPDRGYTEAFF
>TRBJ1-1|NA|TRBV19|once
TGTGCCAGTAGGGACGACACCAACACTGAAGCTTTCTTT
CASRDDTNTEAFF
>TRBJ2-5|TRBD2|TRBV30|NA
TGTGCCTGGAGTGCCCTAGCGGGGGGCCAAGAGACCCAGTACTTC
CAWSALAGGQETQYF
>TRBJ1-6|TRBD1|TRBV6-2/TRBV6-3|NA
TGTGCCAGCAGCCGGACAGGGGGAGATTCACCCCTCCACTTT
CASSRTGGDSPLHF
>TRBJ2-1|NA|TRBV18|NA
TGTGCCAGCTCACCACTGTATCAGGGGAGGCACAATGAGCAGTTCTTC
CASSPLYQGRHNEQFF
>TRBJ2-6|NA|TRBV27|NA
TGTGCCAGCAGATCCGCGAACTCTGGGGCCAACGTCCTGACTTTC
CASRSANSGANVLTF
>TRBJ1-1|NA|TRBV11-3|NA
TGTGCCAGCAGCTTAGCAGGTGAGAACACTGAAGCTTTCTTT
CASSLAGENTEAFF
>TRBJ2-1|NA|TRBV9|NA
TGTGCCAGCAGCGTAGCTTCCTTTGGGAGCTCCTACAATGAGCAGTTCTTC
CASSVASFGSSYNEQFF
>TRBJ2-2|TRBD1|TRBV5-1|NA
TGCGCCAGCAGCTTGGTTCAGGGGGCGGACACCGGGGAGCTGTTTTTT
CASSLVQGADTGELFF
>TRBJ1-3|NA|TRBV7-9|NA
TGTGCCAGCAGCTTAGGGGACCTCTCTGGAAACACCATATATTTT
CASSLGDLSGNTIYF
>TRBJ2-4|NA|TRBV10-1|NA
TGCGCCAGCAGTGAGTCGGGTCAGGGAAACATTCAGTACTTC
CASSESGQGNIQYF
>TRBJ1-5|NA|TRBV5-6|few
TGTGCCAGCAGCTTGTGGGCAGGGGGCAATCAGCCCCAGCATTTT
CASSLWAGGNQPQHF
>TRBJ2-1|NA|TRBV7-2|NA
TGTGCCAGCAGCTTTGGAGGAGGTGGGTCCAATGAGCAGTTCTTC
CASSFGGGGSNEQFF
>TRBJ2-2|NA|TRBV24-1|NA
TGTGCCACCAGTGGGGGGCCAACCCTGGGCACCGGGGAGCTGTTTTTT
CATSGGPTLGTGELFF
>TRBJ1-4|NA|TRBV6-1|NA
TGTGCCAGCAGTGAAATCGGGGCAGCCTATAATGAAAAACTGTTTTTT
CASSEIGAAYNEKLFF
>TRBJ2-1|NA|TRBV11-3|once
TGTGCCAGCAGCCCGGAGGGCAGCTCCTACAATGAGCAGTTCTTC
CASSPEGSSYNEQFF
>TRBJ2-3|TRBD1|TRBV11-1|once
TGTGCCAGCAGCCAGAGGGACAGTGCAGATACGCAGTATTTT
CASSQRDSADTQYF
>TRBJ2-2|TRBD1|TRBV24-1|NA
TGTGCCACCAGTCGAGGGACAGGGGGTCGGGAGCTGTTTTTT
CATSRGTGGRELFF
>TRBJ1-4|NA|TRBV5-1|NA
TGCGCCAGCAGCGCCGAGAGGGCAACTAATGAAAAACTGTTTTTT
CASSAERATNEKLFF
>TRBJ2-5|TRBD2|TRBV11-2|NA
TGTGCCAGCAGCTTACTAGCGGGGGGGGGAGAGACCCAGTACTTC
CASSLLAGGGETQYF
>TRBJ1-2|NA|TRBV7-2|NA
TGTGCCAGCAGCTTTGATTTCCAAAAGCAGAGCTACACCTTC
CASSFDFQKQSYTF
>TRBJ1-2|NA|TRBV6-5|NA
TGTGCCAGCAGTTCAAACCTCATTTCCTATGGCTACACCTTC
CASSSNLISYGYTF
>TRBJ1-3|NA|TRBV5-8|NA
TGTGCCAGCAACAGGCTGAAAGGAAACACCATATATTTT
CASNRLKGNTIYF
>TRBJ2-5|NA|TRBV9|NA
TGTGCCAGCAGCGTATCGGCGGGCGGGGTCCAAGAGACCCAGTACTTC
CASSVSAGGVQETQYF
>TRBJ2-3|TRBD2|TRBV7-9|NA
TGTGCCAGCGGGACTAGCGGGGGGTCCGGCACAGATACGCAGTATTTT
CASGTSGGSGTDTQYF